Listed below are T cell receptor beta chains from one sample, sequenced in a study of blood T cell repertoires in COVID-19. Sequenced by immunoSEQ multiplex PCR; TCRdb stores in-frame clones only, minus some. The table includes around 77,000 clones, about 88% detected once. Material for sequencing was peripheral blood. The receptors derive from a woman aged 80 or over with active or convalescent COVID-19. Each CDR3 is given with its conserved first and last residue. D genes are given only for firm matches. A clone size is listed for some rows: how often the clone was seen (once, few, many), or a class if it is expanded.

cdr3_nt	cdr3_aa	v_call	d_call	clone_size	j_call
TGTGCCAGCAGCAAAACTCTACAGGTTTTCACAGATACGCAGTATTTT	CASSKTLQVFTDTQYF	TRBV7-9	NA	NA	TRBJ2-3
TGTGCCTGGAGCCCAGGGGGCACTGAAGCTTTCTTT	CAWSPGGTEAFF	TRBV30	TRBD1	NA	TRBJ1-1
TGTGCCAGCAGCGACCGGGACACTAATGAGCAGTTCTTC	CASSDRDTNEQFF	TRBV9	NA	NA	TRBJ2-1
TGTGCCAGTAGTATCGCGGGGGGGTCCTACAATGAGCAGTTCTTC	CASSIAGGSYNEQFF	TRBV19	TRBD2	NA	TRBJ2-1
TGTGCCAGCACTAATCGAGCGTCGAGCTCCTACGAGCAGTACTTC	CASTNRASSSYEQYF	TRBV6-5	NA	NA	TRBJ2-7
TGTGCCAGCAGTCTGCCAGAGGGGGCTGAGACAGATACGCAGTATTTT	CASSLPEGAETDTQYF	TRBV28	TRBD1	NA	TRBJ2-3
TGTGCCAGCAGTTTAAGCGGAAACGAGCAGTTCTTC	CASSLSGNEQFF	TRBV28	NA	NA	TRBJ2-1
TGCGCCAGCAGTCACCGGGACAGGGGCGACGAGCAGTACTTC	CASSHRDRGDEQYF	TRBV23-1	TRBD1	NA	TRBJ2-7
TGTGCCAGCAGTGCCATCCCCCGGACAGGAAACTACAATGAGCAGTTCTTC	CASSAIPRTGNYNEQFF	TRBV28	TRBD1	NA	TRBJ2-1
TGTGCCAGCAGCTCCGGACAGGGCTACGAGCAGTACTTC	CASSSGQGYEQYF	TRBV5-4	TRBD1	NA	TRBJ2-7
TGTGCCACCAGTGAAACAGGGTTACTTTCAGATACGCAGTATTTT	CATSETGLLSDTQYF	TRBV24-1	NA	NA	TRBJ2-3
TGTGCCAGCAGCCCGGACAGTTTGGGCGATGTTGCTGGAAACACCATATATTTT	CASSPDSLGDVAGNTIYF	TRBV28	NA	once	TRBJ1-3
TGTGCCAGCAGACCTTCCGGGACTAGCGTATACAATGAGCAGTTCTTC	CASRPSGTSVYNEQFF	TRBV7-2	TRBD2	NA	TRBJ2-1
TGTGCCAGCAGTTCGCTCCGGGACTCCTTCGGGACCCAGTACTTC	CASSSLRDSFGTQYF	TRBV6-2/TRBV6-3	NA	NA	TRBJ2-5
TGTGCCAGCAGCTTTGGGAAGGGGGCCATGAACACTGAAGCTTTCTTT	CASSFGKGAMNTEAFF	TRBV5-6	TRBD1	NA	TRBJ1-1
TGTGCCAGCACCAGGACAGGGAACGAGCAGTACTTC	CASTRTGNEQYF	TRBV28	TRBD1	NA	TRBJ2-7
TGTGCCAGCAGTCAGGGGAGAGAGGATACGCAGTATTTT	CASSQGREDTQYF	TRBV6-5	NA	NA	TRBJ2-3